This record covers a single TCR beta chain. Its antigen specificity is not known. No base qualities exist here, and no much larger clone lies one base off it. Donors were healthy HIV-negative adults with no recently reported acute infections or vaccinations. Every donor was a Caucasian adult residing in Nashville, Tennessee, USA. CD4+ T cells were enriched by magnetic negative selection, after which naive cells were positively selected on CD45RA and the negative fraction was taken as the memory subset. Blood was collected by leukapheresis, and PBMCs were isolated by Ficoll-Histopaque density gradient centrifugation and then cryopreserved in liquid nitrogen vapor phase. Purity and quantity of every magnetically sorted T cell population were checked by analytical flow cytometry. Each sorted fraction had its genomic DNA isolated and then quantified by UV absorbance on a Nanodrop 2000c. These data originate in a study of shared clonotypes between healthy human individuals (dated by TCRdb to 2019 to 2021). About the investigation overall: The cohort included a few men and a couple of women between 18 and 49 years of age. To increase sequencing depth and limit assay-specific biases, different laboratories used diverse techniques to prepare libraries and sequence TCR repertoires. To estimate repertoire size and how much clonotype sharing occurs between individuals, the study deeply sequenced the blood TCR repertoires of five healthy adults. Each donor's leukapheresis produced roughly between about 0.8 and 10 billion PBMCs. For each donor, CD4 naive and CD4 memory were each run on three plates, CD8 naive on two plates, and CD8 memory on one plate. What the study reported, not specific to this receptor: Estimated clonotype richness was generally larger for naive than for memory subsets. Sampling was restricted to blood, and TCR repertoires in tissue are likely to differ from TCR repertoires in blood. About 4.5% of naive CD4, around 4% of naive CD8, approximately 2% of memory CD4, and approximately 0.39% of memory CD8 clonotypes were shared across a few donors. Pairwise subsampling led to the expectation that sequencing depth would affect the degree of clonotype sharing among donors. Compared with non-shared clonotypes, the clonotypes found in all four sorted-subset donors had higher generation probabilities. Even with the large sequencing depth, rarefaction of the sorted-subset datasets indicated that sequencing was incomplete. Because the study included only a small number of donors, the genetic and exposure-history diversity represented was limited.

Using the deep immunoSEQ assay, TCR CDR3 regions were amplified from genomic DNA by multiplex PCR. Genomic DNA extracted from each cell subset was distributed evenly over all wells of several immunoSEQ 96-well plates, and each plate served as one replicate. For sorted subsets, 200 ng of genomic DNA, equivalent to about 30,000 T cell genomes, went into each replicate PCR. Purified libraries were measured with a Qubit 3.0 fluorometer, size-checked on a Bioanalyzer 2100, and measured again with the KAPA Library Quantification kit. Each immunoSEQ 96-well plate was sequenced on its own single-read 150-cycle Illumina NextSeq 550 flow cell. Per the source publication's procedure: The immunoSEQ output contained only junctional sequences without quality scores, so filtering could not match that applied to full-length reads. Sequences were annotated with PyIR, a Python wrapper for IgBLAST v1.9, and V/J genes and CDR3 were assigned using IMGT germline references. Any read was removed if the V/J assignment was weak (E-value above 1e-6), the CDR3 was missing, or the read contained stop codons, out-of-frame junctions, or ambiguous translated residues. V3J clonotypes were defined by identical inferred V gene, J gene, and CDR3 amino acid sequence. Percentage overlap between repertoires was calculated by dividing the number of shared unique clonotypes by the size of the smaller repertoire. Richness of each repertoire was evaluated using RTK rarefaction, the Chao1 estimator, and Recon v2.1 estimates of unobserved clonotypes. For all TCRbeta clonotypes obtained by the gDNA method from a few donors, generation probabilities were computed with OLGA. The table comes from immuneACCESS by way of TCRdb, which keeps in-frame sequences with V and J called. Part of the clones is missing from these tables; in studies checked, under half for an unresolved V gene and the rest for unknown reasons. That table is the source of V, J and clone size, and D and trimming were worked out from the DNA. The sample table shows some 2,500,000 clones, and 85% to 95% are seen once. More than 0.35% of the sample comes from the top ten.

The CDR3 runs 15 amino acids, cysteine and phenylalanine included. The read is trimmed to its CDR3 DNA, 45 bases read in frame from base 1. The CDR1 and CDR2 encoded by the germline V gene are KGHSH and LQKENI. V is shortened by 1 base, J by 0 bases, and the region joining them spans 6 bases. This receptor chain uses TRBV18 and TRBJ1-4; no confident D gene assignment can be made. The receptor was derived from a young man in good health. Some clones in this sample may be carry-over from other donors' samples. Sequencing was carried out using naive CD4+ T cells from PBMCs. The cell subset or site label on this specimen signifies: CD45RA+ positively selected. CDR3 sequence: CASSPLASTNEKLFF. The DNA sequence is as follows: TGTGCCAGCTCACCACTGGCATCAACTAATGAAAAACTGTTTTTT.